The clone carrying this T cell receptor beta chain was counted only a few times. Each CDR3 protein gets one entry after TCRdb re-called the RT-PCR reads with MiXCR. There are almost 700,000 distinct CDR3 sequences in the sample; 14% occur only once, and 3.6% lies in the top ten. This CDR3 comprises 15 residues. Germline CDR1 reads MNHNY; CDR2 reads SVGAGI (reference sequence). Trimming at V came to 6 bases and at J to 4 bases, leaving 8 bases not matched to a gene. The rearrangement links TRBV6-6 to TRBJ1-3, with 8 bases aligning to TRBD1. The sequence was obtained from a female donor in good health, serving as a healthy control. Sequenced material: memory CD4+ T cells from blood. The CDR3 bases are TGTGCCAGCAGCGTCACAGGGGGAGCGGGAAACACCATATATTTT. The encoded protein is CASSVTGGAGNTIYF.